These T cell receptor beta chains were read from a single sample in a study of OX40 agonist ivuxolimab in advanced cancers. Sequencing used immunoSEQ multiplex PCR; TCRdb keeps in-frame clones, though not all of them. The sample has 40,000 to 55,000 clones, over 80% seen once. Sample: CD4+ or CD8+ T cells sorted from blood, taken in a trial of the OX40 agonist ivuxolimab. These receptors were obtained from an adult with an advanced solid tumor such as melanoma, head and neck, liver or kidney cancer. The CDR3 runs from the conserved cysteine through the conserved F or W. The order of the fields is clone size, J gene, D gene, V gene, CDR3 protein, CDR3 DNA. The D gene is left open where the match is weak. Clone size is stated in some rows and not others, as once, few, many or a class when expanded.

once TRBJ2-2 . TRBV4-3 CASSDGQAGTGELFF TGCGCCAGCAGCGACGGCCAGGCCGGCACCGGGGAGCTGTTTTTT
. TRBJ2-1 TRBD2 TRBV27 CASSLGLAGAARINEQFF TGTGCCAGCAGTTTAGGACTAGCGGGCGCGGCCCGCATTAATGAGCAGTTCTTC
. TRBJ1-1 . TRBV11-2 CASSYPQGTKNTEAFF TGTGCCAGCAGCTACCCACAGGGAACTAAGAACACTGAAGCTTTCTTT
. TRBJ2-1 TRBD2 TRBV14 CASSGLSGRSWEQFF TGTGCCAGCAGCGGACTCAGCGGGAGGTCGTGGGAGCAGTTCTTC
. TRBJ2-7 . TRBV28 CASSHDYLFWEQYF TGTGCCAGCAGTCACGACTACCTTTTTTGGGAGCAGTACTTC
. TRBJ2-7 TRBD1 TRBV7-2 CASRVAGTGSYEQYF TGTGCCAGCAGGGTCGCGGGGACAGGATCCTACGAGCAGTACTTC
. TRBJ1-1 . TRBV29-1 CSVPGPNTEAFF TGCAGCGTCCCCGGGCCCAACACTGAAGCTTTCTTT
. TRBJ2-1 . TRBV27 CASSFDPYNEQFF TGTGCCAGCAGTTTCGACCCATACAATGAGCAGTTCTTC
. TRBJ1-5 . TRBV4-3 CASSQDRPPSNQPQHF TGCGCCAGCAGCCAAGATAGGCCACCTAGCAATCAGCCCCAGCATTTT
. TRBJ2-5 . TRBV7-6 CASSPLTGETQYF TGTGCCAGCAGCCCCCTAACAGGGGAGACCCAGTACTTC
. TRBJ2-7 . TRBV19 CASSISALGLAYEQYF TGTGCCAGTAGTATCTCTGCTTTGGGACTCGCCTACGAGCAGTACTTC
. TRBJ2-7 . TRBV4-3 CASSQDRREYYEQYF TGCGCCAGCAGCCAAGATCGCAGGGAGTACTACGAGCAGTACTTC
. TRBJ2-1 . TRBV7-9 CASSASVDNEQFF TGTGCCAGCAGCGCAAGCGTTGACAATGAGCAGTTCTTC
. TRBJ2-1 . TRBV7-9 CASSAGRGEQFF TGTGCCAGCAGCGCAGGGCGTGGAGAGCAGTTCTTC
. TRBJ1-2 . TRBV9 CASSGVVVDGYTF TGTGCCAGCAGCGGGGTTGTTGTGGATGGCTACACCTTC
. TRBJ2-7 . TRBV30 CAWSSGNSYEQYF TGTGCCTGGAGTTCCGGGAACTCCTACGAGCAGTACTTC
. TRBJ1-2 . TRBV6-5 CASSYNGGNTNGYTF TGTGCCAGCAGTTACAATGGGGGGAATACAAATGGCTACACCTTC
once TRBJ2-3 TRBD2 TRBV6-4 CASSDSGGEDTQYF TGTGCCAGCAGTGACTCGGGGGGGGAAGATACGCAGTATTTT
. TRBJ2-7 . TRBV5-5 CASSLWDGSYEQYF TGTGCCAGCAGCTTGTGGGACGGATCGTACGAGCAGTACTTC
. TRBJ2-5 . TRBV9 CASSVESDLGETQYF TGTGCCAGCAGCGTAGAGTCGGACCTTGGGGAGACCCAGTACTTC
. TRBJ2-7 . TRBV9 CASSSHPEALFYEQYF TGTGCCAGCAGCTCCCACCCTGAGGCCCTTTTTTACGAGCAGTACTTC
once TRBJ2-1 TRBD1 TRBV7-2 CASTPQDRGYNEQFF TGTGCCAGCACCCCACAGGACAGGGGTTACAATGAGCAGTTCTTC
. TRBJ1-2 . TRBV10-2 CASGDSGGTAGYTF TGCGCCAGCGGAGATTCGGGGGGTACCGCGGGCTACACCTTC
. TRBJ2-2 . TRBV10-1 CASSFGEANTGELFF TGCGCCAGCAGTTTCGGGGAAGCGAACACCGGGGAGCTGTTTTTT
once TRBJ2-7 . TRBV5-5 CASSLWDWSSYEQYF TGTGCCAGCAGCTTGTGGGACTGGAGCTCCTACGAGCAGTACTTC
. TRBJ2-7 . TRBV27 CASSFLGSYEQYF TGTGCCAGCAGTTTCTTGGGATCCTACGAGCAGTACTTC
. TRBJ2-7 . TRBV27 CASSTKGTSSSYEQYF TGTGCCAGCAGTACCAAAGGGACTTCAAGCTCCTACGAGCAGTACTTC
once TRBJ1-2 TRBD1 TRBV11-1 CASSPGDRGAYGYTF TGTGCCAGCAGCCCCGGGGACAGAGGCGCCTATGGCTACACCTTC
. TRBJ2-5 . TRBV5-6 CASSDGWFGPQETQYF TGTGCCAGCAGCGATGGCTGGTTTGGTCCCCAAGAGACCCAGTACTTC
. TRBJ2-7 . TRBV28 CASSFFVGEDSYEQYF TGTGCCAGCAGTTTCTTCGTGGGAGAGGACTCCTACGAGCAGTACTTC
few TRBJ1-1 TRBD1 TRBV30 CAWSLDRVVPEAFF TGTGCCTGGAGTCTAGACAGGGTGGTTCCTGAAGCTTTCTTT
. TRBJ1-1 TRBD1 TRBV13 CASSLVGRGVNTEAFF TGTGCCAGCAGCTTAGTCGGCAGGGGGGTCAACACTGAAGCTTTCTTT
. TRBJ1-2 TRBD1 TRBV27 CASSLDGQGPLYGYTF TGTGCCAGCAGTTTAGATGGACAGGGCCCTCTCTATGGCTACACCTTC
. TRBJ2-7 TRBD1 TRBV4-3 CASSQDRQGAAYEQYF TGCGCCAGCAGCCAAGATCGGCAGGGGGCCGCCTACGAGCAGTACTTC
. TRBJ2-7 . TRBV11-2 CASSLAGLISYEQYF TGTGCCAGCAGCTTAGCGGGCCTCATCTCCTACGAGCAGTACTTC
. TRBJ2-7 TRBD2 TRBV5-1 CASSLSSGRAVGTNEQYF TGCGCCAGCAGCTTGTCTAGCGGGAGGGCTGTGGGAACGAACGAGCAGTACTTC
. TRBJ2-3 TRBD1 TRBV19 CASSIGWTGGVDTQYF TGTGCCAGTAGTATTGGTTGGACAGGGGGCGTAGATACGCAGTATTTT
. TRBJ2-5 TRBD1 TRBV7-7 CASSPGQAQETQYF TGTGCTAGCAGCCCAGGACAGGCTCAAGAGACCCAGTACTTC
few TRBJ1-1 . TRBV6-8 CASSYREGETEAFF TGTGCCAGCAGTTACAGGGAGGGGGAAACTGAAGCTTTCTTT
. TRBJ2-7 . TRBV28 CASSDPPSWESYHEQYF TGTGCCAGCAGTGATCCCCCTTCGTGGGAATCCTACCACGAGCAGTACTTC
. TRBJ2-2 . TRBV27 CASSWRRDTGELFF TGTGCCAGCAGTTGGCGAAGGGACACCGGGGAGCTGTTTTTT
. TRBJ2-7 TRBD1 TRBV29-1 CSVPGQGNDEQYF TGCAGCGTCCCGGGACAGGGAAACGACGAGCAGTACTTC
once TRBJ2-2 . TRBV7-8 CASSLAAGGELFF TGTGCCAGCAGCTTAGCGGCCGGCGGGGAGCTGTTTTTT
. TRBJ2-2 . TRBV7-3 CASSLAPNTGELFF TGTGCCAGCAGCTTAGCACCAAACACCGGGGAGCTGTTTTTT
. TRBJ2-3 . TRBV7-9 CASSLANEWLDTQYF TGTGCCAGCAGCTTAGCGAACGAATGGTTGGATACGCAGTATTTT
once TRBJ2-2 . TRBV28 CASSSYPGASGELFF TGTGCCAGCAGTTCCTATCCGGGGGCTAGCGGGGAGCTGTTTTTT
. TRBJ1-5 . TRBV19 CASSTPGGNQPQHF TGTGCCAGTAGTACCCCCGGCGGCAATCAGCCCCAGCATTTT
. TRBJ1-2 . TRBV2 CASSGRKNPMRYTF TGTGCCAGCAGTGGTCGAAAGAACCCTATGCGCTACACCTTC
. TRBJ1-2 . TRBV28 CASSLEIMSLSNYGYTF TGTGCCAGCAGTTTAGAAATCATGAGCCTTTCTAACTATGGCTACACCTTC